Given below is one TCR beta chain in context. This record belongs to a study of shared clonotypes between healthy human individuals. About the research overall: A couple of female and a few male donors aged 18 to 49 were enrolled.

The V end was cut by 3 bases, the J end by 0 bases, with 15 bases between. CDR1 and CDR2 (germline): LNHDA, SQIVND (reference sequence). The CDR3 is made up of 17 amino acids. Some clones are missing from TCRdb's copy, which holds only in-frame ones; the method was immunoSEQ multiplex PCR. The sample lists 490,000 or so clones, roughly four fifths occurring once. Recent vaccinations or acute infections were absent in the healthy HIV-negative adult donors. Input material: PBMCs. This TCR was sampled from a woman aged 40-49 years in good health. Some clones in this sample may be carry-over from other donors' samples. The rearrangement links TRBV19 to TRBJ1-5; a weak D match, TRBD1 (5 bases). This CDR3 reads CASSIGGAGNSNQPQHF. The CDR3 nucleotides read TGTGCCAGTAGTATCGGAGGGGCCGGGAATAGCAATCAGCCCCAGCATTTT.